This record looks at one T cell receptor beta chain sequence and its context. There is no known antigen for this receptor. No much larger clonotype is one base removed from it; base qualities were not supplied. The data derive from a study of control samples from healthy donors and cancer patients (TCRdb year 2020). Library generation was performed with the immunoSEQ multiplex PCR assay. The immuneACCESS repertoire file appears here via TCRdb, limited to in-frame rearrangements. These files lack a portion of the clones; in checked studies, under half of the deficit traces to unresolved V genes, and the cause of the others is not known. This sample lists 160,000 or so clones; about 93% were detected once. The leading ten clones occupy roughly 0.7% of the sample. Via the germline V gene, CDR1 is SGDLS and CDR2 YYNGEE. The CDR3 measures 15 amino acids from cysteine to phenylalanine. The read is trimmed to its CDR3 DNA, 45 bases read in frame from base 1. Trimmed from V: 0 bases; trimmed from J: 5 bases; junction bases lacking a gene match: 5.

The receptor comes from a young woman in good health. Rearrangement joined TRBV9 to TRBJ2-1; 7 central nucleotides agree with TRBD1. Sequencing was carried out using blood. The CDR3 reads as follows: CASSVGQGSDNEQFF. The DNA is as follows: TGTGCCAGCAGCGTAGGACAGGGATCGGACAATGAGCAGTTCTTC.